This record looks at one TCR beta chain sequence and its context. Its specific antigen is unknown. No much larger clonotype is one base removed from it; base qualities were not supplied. The goal of deep resolution MiSeq sequencing was a depth between 1 in 1 million and 1 in 200,000 T cells, and coverage averaged 10x per clonotype. The immunoSEQ hsTCRB Kit was used to generate the TCR beta libraries. As for the authors' bioinformatics: ImmunoSEQ Data Assistant and ImmunoSEQ Analyzer were used for data analysis, and V, D and J genes were assigned according to IMGT definitions. Clonality was computed as one minus normalized Shannon entropy of productive rearrangement frequencies, ranging from 0 to 1. Only overrepresented clonotypes making up at least 0.05% of each patient's repertoire were included in the public clonotype analysis. Fewer than 15 age-matched healthy donor repertoires from immuneACCESS served as clonality controls. TCRdb carries this immuneACCESS record with in-frame sequences only. Its versions omit some clonotypes, under half of them owing to an unresolved V gene in the studies checked, with the rest unexplained. V and J calls and clone size are copied from that table; D and trimming were computed from the DNA. Recorded for this sample are approximately 160,000 clones; about 88% of them occurred a single time. The ten largest clones represent over 2.5% of the sample.

This sample is part of a study of cytotoxic CD8 clonotypes in ibrutinib-treated CLL (dated by TCRdb to the early 2020s). A note on the overall study: The cohort had about a dozen relapsed/refractory and around 16 treatment-naive patients; 17 were IGHV unmutated. Partial responses were observed in roughly 24 patients and complete responses in 2; after a median follow-up of around 68 months, remission was maintained in some 14 patients and progression was observed in approximately 12. Response samples were taken after a median of 12 months on treatment, ranging from about 6 to 40 months. On average, each sample had about 250,000 productive templates and approximately 100,000 productive rearrangements. Of the approximately 87 people in the trial, approximately 28 had longitudinal samples available. Cryopreserved peripheral blood mononuclear cells were collected before treatment, at response, and at either disease progression or sustained remission. Every sample from remission and from progressive disease was obtained while the patients were still on ibrutinib. Summary of the overall study and its limitations: Sampling times were not matched between sustained-remission and progressing patients, and lymph node repertoires were not studied. Public clonotypes were found to be uncommon and were observed to contract or remain stable during treatment; the increase in clonality was shown to reflect expansion of private clonotypes at ibrutinib response. At baseline, clonality was higher than in age-matched healthy donors and showed a strong correlation with circulating CD8+ T-cell counts. Clonality rose at ibrutinib response, remained stable during sustained remission, and dropped back toward baseline at progression.

The sample's time point label is to be understood as: progressive disease on ibrutinib. Approximately 2 micrograms of genomic DNA were extracted from cryopreserved PBMCs for TCR beta library preparation. Longitudinal blood samples from CLL patients receiving ibrutinib monotherapy were subjected to high-throughput TCR beta sequencing. The patients were enrolled in a single-center, open-label phase 2 trial of ibrutinib monotherapy. The sample consisted of PBMCs, taken at disease progression, from a patient treated with ibrutinib. The receptor was derived from a human donor with chronic lymphocytic leukemia.

The DNA sequence is TGCAGCGTTCGACAGGGCGGGGAGTACACTGAAGCTTTCTTT. Its translation is CSVRQGGEYTEAFF. The receptor chain draws on TRBV29-1 and TRBJ1-1; 7 middle bases align to TRBD1. V is cut back by 5 bases and J by 3 bases, with 9 bases in the junction unmatched. CDR1 and CDR2 (SQVTM, ANQGSEA) derive from the germline V gene. The CDR3 numbers 14 residues from cysteine through phenylalanine. Solely the CDR3 DNA is kept, with 42 bases framed from the first base.